This T cell receptor (beta chain) is from a study of blood T cell repertoires in COVID-19. The J segment lost 0 bases and the V segment lost 6 bases, leaving 4 bases of the junction unmatched. The germline gives CDR1 LGHDT, CDR2 YNNKEL (reference sequence). The CDR3 consists of 15 residues. TCRdb keeps only in-frame clones here, not all; method: immunoSEQ multiplex PCR. The sample contains 250,000 to 300,000 clones, around 90% of which appear only once. Ages ranged from about 18 to 100 years, with residence in approximately 23 US areas. The rearrangement uses TRBV3-1 (or the pseudogene TRBV3-2) and TRBJ2-7; 11 nucleotides line up with TRBD2. Sequenced input: PBMCs or T cells enriched from blood (not recorded which). This TCR derives from a woman aged 55-70 years in a cohort exposed to, infected with or recovered from COVID-19 (not recorded which). The CDR3 coding sequence is TGTGCCAGCAGGTTGACTAGCGGGAACTCCTACGAGCAGTACTTC. This gives the protein CASRLTSGNSYEQYF.